The table lists the clone carrying this T cell receptor (beta chain) with many counts. The antigen remains unidentified. Symptoms, serum thyroxine and TRAb, thyroid ultrasound, and orbital computed tomography formed the diagnostic basis. PBMCs came from roughly 9.1 ml of fresh peripheral blood. Transcripts of RNA were the source for amplifying TCR beta CDR3 regions. The library came from an HTBI-primed first-round RT-PCR and a second-round multiplex PCR. TCRdb processed the multiplex PCR reads anew with MiXCR; each CDR3 protein has one entry. The table has tens of thousands of distinct CDR3 sequences, 48% seen once. This sample is drawn from a study of Graves' ophthalmopathy and Graves' hyperthyroidism. Overall study findings and caveats: Distinction of ophthalmopathy from stable hyperthyroidism by a 13-signature model reached approximately 88% sensitivity and 81.08% specificity. Sensitivity reached roughly 71% and specificity around 76% when the model predicted ophthalmopathy progression.

The CDR3 contains 14 residues. Trimming removed 1 base from V and 3 bases from J, with 9 bases in between. Germline V gene data show CDR1 as SGHDN and CDR2 as FVKESK. The chain joins TRBV14 to TRBJ1-1; no firm D call. This receptor was obtained from an adult woman with stable Graves' hyperthyroidism. The sequenced material came from peripheral blood. CDR3 loop: CASSQGPWDTEAFF. DNA of the CDR3: TGTGCCAGCAGCCAAGGTCCCTGGGACACTGAAGCTTTCTTT.